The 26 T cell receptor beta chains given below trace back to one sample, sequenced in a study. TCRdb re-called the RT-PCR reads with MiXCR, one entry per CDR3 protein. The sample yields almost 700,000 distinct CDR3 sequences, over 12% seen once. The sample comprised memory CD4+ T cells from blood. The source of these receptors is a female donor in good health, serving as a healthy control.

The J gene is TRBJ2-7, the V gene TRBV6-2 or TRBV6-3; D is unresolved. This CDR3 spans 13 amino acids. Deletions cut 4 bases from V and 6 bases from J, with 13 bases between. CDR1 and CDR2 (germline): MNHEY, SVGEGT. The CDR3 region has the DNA TGTGCCAGCAGTTCGGCTGGCCGGCCCGAGCAGTACTTC. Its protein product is CASSSAGRPEQYF.

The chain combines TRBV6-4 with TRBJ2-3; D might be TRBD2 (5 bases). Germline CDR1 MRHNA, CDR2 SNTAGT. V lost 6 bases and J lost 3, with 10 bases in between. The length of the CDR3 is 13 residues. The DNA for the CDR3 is TGTGCCAGCAGCGCGCTAGCAACAGATACGCAGTATTTT. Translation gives CASSALATDTQYF.

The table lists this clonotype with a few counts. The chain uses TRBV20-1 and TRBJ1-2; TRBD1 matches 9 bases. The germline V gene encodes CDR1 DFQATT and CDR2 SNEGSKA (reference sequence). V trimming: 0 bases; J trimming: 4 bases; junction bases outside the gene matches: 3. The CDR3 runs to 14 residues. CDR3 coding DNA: TGCAGTGCTAGAGAGGGACAGGGCGGCTATGGCTACACCTTC. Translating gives CSAREGQGGYGYTF.

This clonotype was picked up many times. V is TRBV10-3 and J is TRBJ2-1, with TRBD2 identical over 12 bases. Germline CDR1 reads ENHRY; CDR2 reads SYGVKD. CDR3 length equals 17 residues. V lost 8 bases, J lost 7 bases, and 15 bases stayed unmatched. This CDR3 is CAIAINTGTSGQNEQFF. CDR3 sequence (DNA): TGTGCCATCGCCATTAACACCGGGACTAGCGGGCAAAATGAGCAGTTCTTC.

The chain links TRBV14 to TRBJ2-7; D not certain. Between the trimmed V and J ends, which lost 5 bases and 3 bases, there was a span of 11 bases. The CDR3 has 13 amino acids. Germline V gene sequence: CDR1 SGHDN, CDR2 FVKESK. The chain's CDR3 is CASSAKPFYEQYF. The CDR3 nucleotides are TGTGCCAGCAGCGCCAAACCCTTCTACGAGCAGTACTTC.

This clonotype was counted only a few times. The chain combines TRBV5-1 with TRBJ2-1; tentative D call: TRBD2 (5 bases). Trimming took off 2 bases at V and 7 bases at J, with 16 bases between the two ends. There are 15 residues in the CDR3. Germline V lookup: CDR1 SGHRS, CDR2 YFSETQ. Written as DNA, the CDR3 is TGCGCCAGCAGCTTCCTTGCGGGTTCGTTAAATGAGCAGTTCTTC. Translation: CASSFLAGSLNEQFF. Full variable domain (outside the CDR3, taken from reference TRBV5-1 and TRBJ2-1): KAGVTQTPRYLIKTRGQQVTLSCSPISGHRSVSWYQQTPGQGLQFLFEYFSETQRNKGNFPGRFSGRQFSNSRSEMNVSTLELGDSALYLCASSFLAGSLNEQFFGPGTRLTVL.

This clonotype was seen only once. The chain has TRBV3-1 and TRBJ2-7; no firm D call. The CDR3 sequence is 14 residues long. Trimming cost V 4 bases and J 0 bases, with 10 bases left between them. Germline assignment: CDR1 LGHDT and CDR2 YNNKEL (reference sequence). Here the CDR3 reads CASSPLHSSYEQYF. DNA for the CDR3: TGTGCCAGCAGCCCCCTGCATAGCTCCTACGAGCAGTACTTC.

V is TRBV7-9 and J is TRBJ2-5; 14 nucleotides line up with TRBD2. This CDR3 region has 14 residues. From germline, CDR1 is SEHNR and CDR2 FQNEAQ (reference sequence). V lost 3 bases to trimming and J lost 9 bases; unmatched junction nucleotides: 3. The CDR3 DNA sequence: TGTGCCAGCAGCTTCGGACTAGCGGGGGGCCCCCAGTACTTC. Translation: CASSFGLAGGPQYF.

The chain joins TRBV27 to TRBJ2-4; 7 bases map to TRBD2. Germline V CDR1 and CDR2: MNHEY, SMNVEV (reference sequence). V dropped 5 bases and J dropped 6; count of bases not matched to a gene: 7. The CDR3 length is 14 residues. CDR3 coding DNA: TGTGCCAGCAGTGGAGCGGGATATGGAAACATTCAGTACTTC. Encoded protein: CASSGAGYGNIQYF.

The CDR3 region has the DNA TGCAGTGCTAAAACAGGGGATCAGCCCCAGCATTTT. Translated, it gives CSAKTGDQPQHF. V is TRBV20-1 and J is TRBJ1-5, with 7 bases matching TRBD1. Trimming took 4 bases from V and 5 from J; bases not matched to a gene: 2. The CDR3 consists of 12 residues. Germline V gene data show CDR1 as DFQATT and CDR2 as SNEGSKA (reference sequence).

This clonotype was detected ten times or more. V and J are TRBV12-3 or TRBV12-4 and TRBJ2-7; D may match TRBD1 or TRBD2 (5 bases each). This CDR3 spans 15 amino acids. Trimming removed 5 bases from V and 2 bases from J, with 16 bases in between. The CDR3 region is CASSPGASLTYEQYF. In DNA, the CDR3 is TGTGCCAGCAGTCCCGGGGCTTCCCTAACCTACGAGCAGTACTTC.

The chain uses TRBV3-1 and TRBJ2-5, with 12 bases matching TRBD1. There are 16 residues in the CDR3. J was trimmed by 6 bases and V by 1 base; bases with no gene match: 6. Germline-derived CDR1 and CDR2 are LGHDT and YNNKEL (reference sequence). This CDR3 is CASSQGMGQGAKTQYF. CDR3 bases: TGTGCCAGCAGCCAAGGAATGGGACAGGGGGCTAAGACCCAGTACTTC.

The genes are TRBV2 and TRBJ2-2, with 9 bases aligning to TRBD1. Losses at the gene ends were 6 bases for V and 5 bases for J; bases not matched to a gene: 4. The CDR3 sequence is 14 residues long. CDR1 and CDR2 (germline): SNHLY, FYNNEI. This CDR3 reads CASRGTGRTGELFF. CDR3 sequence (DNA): TGTGCCAGCAGGGGGACAGGGCGGACCGGGGAGCTGTTTTTT.

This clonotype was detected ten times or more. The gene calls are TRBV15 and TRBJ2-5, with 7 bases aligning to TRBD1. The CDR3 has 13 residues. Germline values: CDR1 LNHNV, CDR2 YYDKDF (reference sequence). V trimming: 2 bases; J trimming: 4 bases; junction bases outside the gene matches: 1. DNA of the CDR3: TGTGCCACCAGCAGAAACAGGGGAGAGACCCAGTACTTC. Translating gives CATSRNRGETQYF.

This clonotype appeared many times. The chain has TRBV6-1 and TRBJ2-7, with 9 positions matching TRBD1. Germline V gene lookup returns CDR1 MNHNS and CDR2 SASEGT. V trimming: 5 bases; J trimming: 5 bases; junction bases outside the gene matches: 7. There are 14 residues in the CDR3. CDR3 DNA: TGTGCCAGCAGTCGGGACAGGGTCCCCCACGAGCAGTACTTC. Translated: CASSRDRVPHEQYF.

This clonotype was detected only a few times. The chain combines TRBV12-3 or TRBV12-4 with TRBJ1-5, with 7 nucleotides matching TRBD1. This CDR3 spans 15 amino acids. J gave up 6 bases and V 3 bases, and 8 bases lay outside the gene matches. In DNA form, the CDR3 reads TGTGCCAGCAGTTTGGCAGGGGGGTTCGGTCAGCCCCAGCATTTT. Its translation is CASSLAGGFGQPQHF.

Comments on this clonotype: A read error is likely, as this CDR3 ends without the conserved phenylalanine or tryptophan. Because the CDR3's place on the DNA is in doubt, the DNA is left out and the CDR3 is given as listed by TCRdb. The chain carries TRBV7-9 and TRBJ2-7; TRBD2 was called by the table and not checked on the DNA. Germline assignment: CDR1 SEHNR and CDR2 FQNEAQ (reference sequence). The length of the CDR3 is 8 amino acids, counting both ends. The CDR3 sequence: CASSHSTS.

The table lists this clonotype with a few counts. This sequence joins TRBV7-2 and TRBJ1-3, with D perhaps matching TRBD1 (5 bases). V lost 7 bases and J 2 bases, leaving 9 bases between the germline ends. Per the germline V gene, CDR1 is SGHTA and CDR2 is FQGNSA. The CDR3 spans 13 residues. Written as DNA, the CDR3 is TGTGCCAGCACTGCAGGGCCTGGAAACACCATATATTTT. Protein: CASTAGPGNTIYF.

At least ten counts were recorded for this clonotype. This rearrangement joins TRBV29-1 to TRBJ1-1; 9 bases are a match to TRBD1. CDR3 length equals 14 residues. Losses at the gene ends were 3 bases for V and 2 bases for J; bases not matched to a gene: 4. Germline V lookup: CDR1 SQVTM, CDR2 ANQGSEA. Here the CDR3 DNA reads TGCAGCGTTGATGACAGGGGGAGAAACACTGAAGCTTTCTTT. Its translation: CSVDDRGRNTEAFF.

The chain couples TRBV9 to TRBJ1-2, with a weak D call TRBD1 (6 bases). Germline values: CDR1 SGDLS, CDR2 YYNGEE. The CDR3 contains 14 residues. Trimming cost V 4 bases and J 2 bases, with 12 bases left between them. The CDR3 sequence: CASSPGQINYGYTF. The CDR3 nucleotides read TGTGCCAGCAGCCCTGGACAGATCAACTATGGCTACACCTTC.

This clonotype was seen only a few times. CDR3 nucleotides: TGCGCCAGCAGCCAAGATTGGGCAGGGGAAGAAAAACTGTTTTTT. Protein product: CASSQDWAGEEKLFF. The chain carries TRBV4-1 and TRBJ1-4; perhaps TRBD1 as D (6 bases). The V gene lost 0 bases and the J gene lost 8 bases, with 13 bases spanning the gap. CDR1 is MGHRA, CDR2 YSYEKL, per germline. This CDR3 contains 15 residues.

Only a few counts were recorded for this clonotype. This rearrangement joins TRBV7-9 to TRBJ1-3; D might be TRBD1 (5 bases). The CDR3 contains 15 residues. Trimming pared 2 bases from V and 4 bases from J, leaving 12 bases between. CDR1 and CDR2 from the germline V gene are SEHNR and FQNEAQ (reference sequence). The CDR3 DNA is TGTGCCAGCAGCTTAACTGCAGGGCAAGGAAACACCATATATTTT. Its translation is CASSLTAGQGNTIYF.

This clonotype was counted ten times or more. In nucleotides, the CDR3 is TGTGCCAGCAGCTTAGAAGAAGGGGTCCAGTACTTC. It is translated as CASSLEEGVQYF. V is TRBV7-2 and J is TRBJ2-5; perhaps TRBD1 as D (5 bases). Germline CDR1 SGHTA, CDR2 FQGNSA. Trimming removed 1 base from V and 10 bases from J, with 10 bases in between. The CDR3 has 12 residues.

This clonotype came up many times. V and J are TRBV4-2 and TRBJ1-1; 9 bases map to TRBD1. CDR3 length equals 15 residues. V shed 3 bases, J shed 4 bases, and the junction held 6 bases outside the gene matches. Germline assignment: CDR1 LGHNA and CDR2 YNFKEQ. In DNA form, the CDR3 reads TGTGCCAGCAGCCAGTCGGACAGGGGAGGCACTGAAGCTTTCTTT. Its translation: CASSQSDRGGTEAFF.

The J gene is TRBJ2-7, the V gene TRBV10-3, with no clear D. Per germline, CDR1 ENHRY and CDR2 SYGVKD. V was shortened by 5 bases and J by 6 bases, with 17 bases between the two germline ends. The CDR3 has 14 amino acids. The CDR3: CAISRGASLVEQYF. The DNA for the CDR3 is TGTGCCATCAGTCGCGGCGCCTCATTAGTCGAGCAGTACTTC.

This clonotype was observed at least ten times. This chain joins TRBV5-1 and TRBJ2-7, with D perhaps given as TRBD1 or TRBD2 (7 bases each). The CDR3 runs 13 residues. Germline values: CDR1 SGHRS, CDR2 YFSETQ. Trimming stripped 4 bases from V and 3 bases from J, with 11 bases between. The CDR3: CASSRGDSYEQYF. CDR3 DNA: TGCGCCAGCAGCCGGGGGGACAGCTACGAGCAGTACTTC.